The T cell receptor (beta chain) described here comes from a study of memory B cells and T cells in multiple sclerosis. CFSE-dim autoproliferating and CFSE-high non-proliferating T cells from unstimulated culture were sequenced separately. Pooled replicate wells came from some 5x10^7 CFSE-labeled PBMCs cultured 7 days without stimulus. Without exogenous stimuli, roughly 0.5 uM CFSE-labeled PBMCs were cultured serum-free. Findings and caveats of the study: Normalization was needed because clone-set size differences affected shared clonotype counts.

Comments on this clone: Its antigen remains unidentified.

Assay used: immunoSEQ multiplex PCR; TCRdb lists only in-frame clones, some missing. The sample has roughly 12,000 clones, almost 85% seen once. Germline V gene sequence: CDR1 PRHDT, CDR2 FYEKMQ (reference sequence). The CDR3 length is 15 residues. V trimming: 0 bases; J trimming: 6 bases; junction bases outside the gene matches: 2. Sequencing input: PBMCs from blood kept in culture. The rearrangement uses TRBV13 and TRBJ2-2, with TRBD1 matching over 9 bases. The sequence came from a human donor with multiple sclerosis. Here the CDR3 DNA reads TGTGCCAGCAGCTTAGGGGACAGGGGATCCGGGGAGCTGTTTTTT. Its translation is CASSLGDRGSGELFF.